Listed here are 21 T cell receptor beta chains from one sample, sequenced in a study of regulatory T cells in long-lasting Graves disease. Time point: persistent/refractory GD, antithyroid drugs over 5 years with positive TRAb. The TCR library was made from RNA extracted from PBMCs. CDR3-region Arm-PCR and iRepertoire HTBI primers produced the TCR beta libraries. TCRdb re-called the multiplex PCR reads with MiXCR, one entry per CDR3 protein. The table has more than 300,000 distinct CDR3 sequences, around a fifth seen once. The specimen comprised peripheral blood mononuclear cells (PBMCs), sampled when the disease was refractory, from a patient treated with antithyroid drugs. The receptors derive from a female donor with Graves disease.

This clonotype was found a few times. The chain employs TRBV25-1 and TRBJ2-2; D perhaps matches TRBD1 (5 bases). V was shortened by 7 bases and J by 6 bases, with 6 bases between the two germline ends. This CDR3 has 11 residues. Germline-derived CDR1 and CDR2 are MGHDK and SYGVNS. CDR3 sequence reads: CASKGAGELFF. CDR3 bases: TGTGCCAGCAAAGGGGCCGGGGAGCTGTTTTTT.

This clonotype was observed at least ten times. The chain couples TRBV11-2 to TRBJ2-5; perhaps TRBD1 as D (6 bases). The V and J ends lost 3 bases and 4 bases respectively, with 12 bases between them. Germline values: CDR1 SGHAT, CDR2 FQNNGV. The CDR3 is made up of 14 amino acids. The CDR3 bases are TGTGCCAGCAGCTTTAGCAGGGGAAGAGAGACCCAGTACTTC. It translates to CASSFSRGRETQYF. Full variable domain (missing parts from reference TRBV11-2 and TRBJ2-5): EAGVAQSPRYKIIEKRQSVAFWCNPISGHATLYWYQQILGQGPKLLIQFQNNGVVDDSQLPKDRFSAERLKGVDSTLKIQPAKLEDSAVYLCASSFSRGRETQYFGPGTRLLVL.

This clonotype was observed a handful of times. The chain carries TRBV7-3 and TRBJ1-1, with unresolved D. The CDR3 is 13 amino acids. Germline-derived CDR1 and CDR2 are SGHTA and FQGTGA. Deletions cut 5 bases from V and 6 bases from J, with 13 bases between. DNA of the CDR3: TGTGCCAGCAGCATCACGACCGGGGCTGAAGCTTTCTTT. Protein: CASSITTGAEAFF.

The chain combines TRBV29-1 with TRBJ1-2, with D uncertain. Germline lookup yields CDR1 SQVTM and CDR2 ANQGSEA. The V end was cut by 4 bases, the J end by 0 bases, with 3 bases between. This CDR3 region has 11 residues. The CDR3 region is CSVATNYGYTF. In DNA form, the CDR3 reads TGCAGCGTTGCCACTAACTATGGCTACACCTTC.

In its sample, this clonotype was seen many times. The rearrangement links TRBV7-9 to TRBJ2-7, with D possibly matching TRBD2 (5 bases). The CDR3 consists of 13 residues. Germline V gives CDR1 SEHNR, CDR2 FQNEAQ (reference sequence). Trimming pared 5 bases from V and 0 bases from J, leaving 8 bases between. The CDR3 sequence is CASSKGSSYEQYF. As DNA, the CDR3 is TGTGCCAGCAGCAAAGGGAGCTCCTACGAGCAGTACTTC. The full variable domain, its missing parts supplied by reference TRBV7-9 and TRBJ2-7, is DTGVSQNPRHKITKRGQNVTFRCDPISEHNRLYWYRQTLGQGPEFLTYFQNEAQLEKSRLLSDRFSAERPKGSFSTLEIQRTEQGDSAMYLCASSKGSSYEQYFGPGTRLTVT.

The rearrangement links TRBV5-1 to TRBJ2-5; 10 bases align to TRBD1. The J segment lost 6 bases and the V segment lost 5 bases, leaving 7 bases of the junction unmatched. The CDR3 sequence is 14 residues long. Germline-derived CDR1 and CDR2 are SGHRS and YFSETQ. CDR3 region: CASRGDRGVKTQYF. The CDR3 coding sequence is TGCGCCAGCAGAGGGGACAGGGGAGTGAAGACCCAGTACTTC.

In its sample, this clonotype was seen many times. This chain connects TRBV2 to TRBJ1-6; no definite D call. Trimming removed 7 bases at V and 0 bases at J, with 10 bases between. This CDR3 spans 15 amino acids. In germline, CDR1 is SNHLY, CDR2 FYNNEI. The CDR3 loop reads CASMHRSSYNSPLHF. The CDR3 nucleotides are TGTGCCAGCATGCACCGAAGCTCCTATAATTCACCCCTCCACTTT.

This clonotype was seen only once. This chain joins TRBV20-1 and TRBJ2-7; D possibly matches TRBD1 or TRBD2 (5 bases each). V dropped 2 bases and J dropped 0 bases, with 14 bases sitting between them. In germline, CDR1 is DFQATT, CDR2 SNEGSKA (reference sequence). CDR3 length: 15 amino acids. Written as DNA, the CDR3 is TGCAGTGCTAGATCCAACCCAGGGAGCTCCTACGAGCAGTACTTC. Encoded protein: CSARSNPGSSYEQYF.

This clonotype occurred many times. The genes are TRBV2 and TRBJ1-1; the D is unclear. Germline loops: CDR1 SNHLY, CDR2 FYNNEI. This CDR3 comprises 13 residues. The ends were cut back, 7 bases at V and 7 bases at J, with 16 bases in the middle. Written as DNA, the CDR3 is TGTGCCAGCACACTGGGCCGCATAGGTGAAGCTTTCTTT. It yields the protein CASTLGRIGEAFF.

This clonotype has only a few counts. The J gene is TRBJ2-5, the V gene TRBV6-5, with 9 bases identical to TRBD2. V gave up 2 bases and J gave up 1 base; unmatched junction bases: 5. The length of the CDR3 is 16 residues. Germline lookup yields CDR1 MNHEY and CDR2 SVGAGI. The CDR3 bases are TGTGCCAGCAGTTACCCAAGCGGGAGGTCCCAAGAGACCCAGTACTTC. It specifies CASSYPSGRSQETQYF.

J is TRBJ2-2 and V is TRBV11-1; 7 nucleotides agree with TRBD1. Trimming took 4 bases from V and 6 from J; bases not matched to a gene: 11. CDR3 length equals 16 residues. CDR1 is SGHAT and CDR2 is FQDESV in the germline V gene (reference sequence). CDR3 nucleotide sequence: TGTGCCAGCAGCTATAAACAGGGGCGGTCGTCCGGGGAGCTGTTTTTT. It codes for CASSYKQGRSSGELFF.

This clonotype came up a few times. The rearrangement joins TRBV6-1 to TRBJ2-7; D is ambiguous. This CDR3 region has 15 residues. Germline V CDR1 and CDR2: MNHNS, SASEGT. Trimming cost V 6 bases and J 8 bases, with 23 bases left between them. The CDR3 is CASSPPSTGRRKQYF. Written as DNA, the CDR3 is TGTGCCAGCAGCCCCCCCTCGACTGGGCGTAGGAAGCAGTACTTC.

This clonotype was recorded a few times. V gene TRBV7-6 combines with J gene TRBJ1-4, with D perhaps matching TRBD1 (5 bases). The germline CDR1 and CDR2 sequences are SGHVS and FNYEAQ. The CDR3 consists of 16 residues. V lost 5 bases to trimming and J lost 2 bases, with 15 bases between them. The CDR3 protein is CASSTGGRGTNEKLFF. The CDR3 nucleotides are TGTGCCAGCAGCACAGGTGGTAGGGGCACTAATGAAAAACTGTTTTTT.

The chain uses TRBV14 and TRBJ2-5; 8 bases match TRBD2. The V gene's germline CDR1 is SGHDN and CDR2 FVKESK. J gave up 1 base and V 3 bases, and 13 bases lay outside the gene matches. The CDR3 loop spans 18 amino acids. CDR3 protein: CASSQRIRSGTSQETQYF. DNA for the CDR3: TGTGCCAGCAGCCAGAGAATTCGTAGCGGGACTTCCCAAGAGACCCAGTACTTC.

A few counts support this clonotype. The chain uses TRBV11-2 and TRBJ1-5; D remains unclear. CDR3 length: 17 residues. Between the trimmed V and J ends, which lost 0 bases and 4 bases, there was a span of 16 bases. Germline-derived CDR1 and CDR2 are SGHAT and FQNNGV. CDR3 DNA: TGTGCCAGCAGCTTAGAACCCCCCGGGGTCCTTAATCAGCCCCAGCATTTT. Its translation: CASSLEPPGVLNQPQHF.

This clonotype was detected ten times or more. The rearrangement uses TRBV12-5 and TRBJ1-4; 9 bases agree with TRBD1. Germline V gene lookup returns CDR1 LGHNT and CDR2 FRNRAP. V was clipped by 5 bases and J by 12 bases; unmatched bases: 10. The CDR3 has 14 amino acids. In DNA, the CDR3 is TGTGCTAGTGGTGGATCCGGGACAGGGCCCGAACTGTTTTTT. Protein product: CASGGSGTGPELFF.

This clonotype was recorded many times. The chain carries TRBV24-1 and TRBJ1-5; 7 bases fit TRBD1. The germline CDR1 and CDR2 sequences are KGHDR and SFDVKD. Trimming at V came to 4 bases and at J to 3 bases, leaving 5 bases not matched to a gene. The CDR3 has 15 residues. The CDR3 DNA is TGTGCCACCAGTGACACGACAGGGCCCAATCAGCCCCAGCATTTT. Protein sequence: CATSDTTGPNQPQHF.

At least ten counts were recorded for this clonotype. The CDR3 sequence is CSERGVTGYEQYF. The CDR3 nucleotides read TGCAGTGAGAGAGGGGTCACGGGCTACGAGCAGTACTTC. The J gene is TRBJ2-7, the V gene TRBV20-1; D may be TRBD1 or TRBD2 (5 bases each). Germline V gives CDR1 DFQATT, CDR2 SNEGSKA (reference sequence). The CDR3 contains 13 residues. V lost 7 bases to trimming and J lost 3 bases, with 16 bases between them.

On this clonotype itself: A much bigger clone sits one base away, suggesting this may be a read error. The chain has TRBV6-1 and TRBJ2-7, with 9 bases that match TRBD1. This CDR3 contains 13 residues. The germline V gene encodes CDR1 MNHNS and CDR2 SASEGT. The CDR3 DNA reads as TGTGCCAGCGGTGACAGGGGGACCTACGAGCAGTACTTC. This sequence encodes CASGDRGTYEQYF.

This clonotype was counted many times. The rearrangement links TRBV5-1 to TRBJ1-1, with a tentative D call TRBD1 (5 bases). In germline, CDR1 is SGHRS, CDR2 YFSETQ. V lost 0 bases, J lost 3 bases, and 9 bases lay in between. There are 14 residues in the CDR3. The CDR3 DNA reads TGCGCCAGCAGCTTGGCCTTCAGGGACACTGAAGCTTTCTTT. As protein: CASSLAFRDTEAFF.

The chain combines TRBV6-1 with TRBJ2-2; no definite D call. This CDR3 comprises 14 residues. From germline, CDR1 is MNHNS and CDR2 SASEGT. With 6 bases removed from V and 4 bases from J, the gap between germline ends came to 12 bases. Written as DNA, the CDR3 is TGTGCCAGCAGAAAGGCAGCCCCCACCGGGGAGCTGTTTTTT. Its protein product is CASRKAAPTGELFF.